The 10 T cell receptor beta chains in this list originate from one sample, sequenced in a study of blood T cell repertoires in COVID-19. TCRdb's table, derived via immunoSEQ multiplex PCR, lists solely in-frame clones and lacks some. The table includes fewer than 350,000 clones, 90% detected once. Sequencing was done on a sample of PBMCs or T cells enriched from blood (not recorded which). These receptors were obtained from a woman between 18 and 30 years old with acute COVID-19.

CDR3 in amino acids: CATTGNYNEQFF. The CDR3 DNA is TGTGCCACCACGGGGAACTACAATGAGCAGTTCTTC. This sequence joins TRBV24-1 and TRBJ2-1; a possible D gene is TRBD2 (5 bases). Per the germline V gene, CDR1 is KGHDR and CDR2 is SFDVKD. CDR3 size: 12 residues. Between the trimmed V and J ends, which lost 8 bases and 3 bases, there was a span of 7 bases.

CDR3 loop: CATSDRGPPYTF. CDR3 bases: TGTGCCACCAGTGACCGGGGTCCGCCTTACACCTTC. The rearrangement uses TRBV24-1 and TRBJ1-2; the D is unclear. The V gene lost 4 bases and the J gene lost 11 bases, with 13 bases spanning the gap. The CDR3 length is 12 residues. Germline loops: CDR1 KGHDR, CDR2 SFDVKD.

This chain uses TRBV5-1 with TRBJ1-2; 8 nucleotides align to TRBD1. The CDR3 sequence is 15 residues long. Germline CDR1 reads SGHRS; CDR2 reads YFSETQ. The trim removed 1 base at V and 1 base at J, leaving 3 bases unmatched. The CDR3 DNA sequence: TGCGCCAGCAGCTTGCTGACAGGGGTTAACTATGGCTACACCTTC. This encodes CASSLLTGVNYGYTF.

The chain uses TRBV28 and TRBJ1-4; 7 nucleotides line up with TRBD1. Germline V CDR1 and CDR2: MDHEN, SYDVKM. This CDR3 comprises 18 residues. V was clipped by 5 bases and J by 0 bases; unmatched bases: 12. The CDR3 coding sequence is TGTGCCAGCAGTCGGGGACAGTCGCTCTTTGCAACTAATGAAAAACTGTTTTTT. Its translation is CASSRGQSLFATNEKLFF.

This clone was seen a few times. This chain's CDR3 is CSVERRAGGTEAFF. The CDR3, as DNA: TGCAGCGTTGAACGGAGAGCAGGGGGCACTGAAGCTTTCTTT. V and J are TRBV29-1 and TRBJ1-1, with TRBD1 identical over 7 bases. This CDR3 is built from 14 residues. Germline V gene lookup returns CDR1 SQVTM and CDR2 ANQGSEA. The ends lost 2 bases at V and 4 bases at J; junction bases unmatched: 7.

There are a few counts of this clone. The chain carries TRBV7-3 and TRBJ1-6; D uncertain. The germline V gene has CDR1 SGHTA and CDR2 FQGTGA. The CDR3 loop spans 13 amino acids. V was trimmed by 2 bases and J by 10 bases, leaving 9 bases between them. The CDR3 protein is CASSLGELSPLHF. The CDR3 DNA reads TGTGCCAGCAGCTTAGGGGAGTTGTCACCCCTCCACTTT.

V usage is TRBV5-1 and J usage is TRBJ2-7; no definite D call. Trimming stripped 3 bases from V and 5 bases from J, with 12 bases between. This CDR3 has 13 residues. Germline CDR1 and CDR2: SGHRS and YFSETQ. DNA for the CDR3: TGCGCCAGCAGCTCGGTAGAGATTCACGAGCAGTACTTC. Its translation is CASSSVEIHEQYF.

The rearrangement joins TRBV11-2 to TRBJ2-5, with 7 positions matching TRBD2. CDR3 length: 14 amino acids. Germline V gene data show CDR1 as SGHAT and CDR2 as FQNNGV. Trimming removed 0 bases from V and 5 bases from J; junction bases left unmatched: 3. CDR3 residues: CASSLEGLPETQYF. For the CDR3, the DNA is TGTGCCAGCAGCTTAGAGGGACTACCGGAGACCCAGTACTTC. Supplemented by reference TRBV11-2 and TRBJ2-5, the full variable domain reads EAGVAQSPRYKIIEKRQSVAFWCNPISGHATLYWYQQILGQGPKLLIQFQNNGVVDDSQLPKDRFSAERLKGVDSTLKIQPAKLEDSAVYLCASSLEGLPETQYFGPGTRLLVL.

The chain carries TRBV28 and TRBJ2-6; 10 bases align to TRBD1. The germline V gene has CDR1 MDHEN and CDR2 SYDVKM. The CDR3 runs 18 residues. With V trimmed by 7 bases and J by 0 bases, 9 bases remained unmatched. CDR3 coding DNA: TGTGCCAGCAAAGCCGCGAGACAGGGGGCCTCTGGGGCCAACGTCCTGACTTTC. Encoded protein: CASKAARQGASGANVLTF. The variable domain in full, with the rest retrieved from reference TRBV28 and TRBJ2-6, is DVKVTQSSRYLVKRTGEKVFLECVQDMDHENMFWYRQDPGLGLRLIYFSYDVKMKEKGDIPEGYSVSREKKERFSLILESASTNQTSMYLCASKAARQGASGANVLTFGAGSRLTVL.

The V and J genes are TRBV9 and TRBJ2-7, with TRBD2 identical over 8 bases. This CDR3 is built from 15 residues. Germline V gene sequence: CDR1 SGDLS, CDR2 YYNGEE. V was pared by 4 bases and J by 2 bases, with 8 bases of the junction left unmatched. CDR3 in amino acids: CASSPLGGGPYEQYF. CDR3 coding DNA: TGTGCCAGCAGCCCCCTCGGGGGGGGACCCTACGAGCAGTACTTC.